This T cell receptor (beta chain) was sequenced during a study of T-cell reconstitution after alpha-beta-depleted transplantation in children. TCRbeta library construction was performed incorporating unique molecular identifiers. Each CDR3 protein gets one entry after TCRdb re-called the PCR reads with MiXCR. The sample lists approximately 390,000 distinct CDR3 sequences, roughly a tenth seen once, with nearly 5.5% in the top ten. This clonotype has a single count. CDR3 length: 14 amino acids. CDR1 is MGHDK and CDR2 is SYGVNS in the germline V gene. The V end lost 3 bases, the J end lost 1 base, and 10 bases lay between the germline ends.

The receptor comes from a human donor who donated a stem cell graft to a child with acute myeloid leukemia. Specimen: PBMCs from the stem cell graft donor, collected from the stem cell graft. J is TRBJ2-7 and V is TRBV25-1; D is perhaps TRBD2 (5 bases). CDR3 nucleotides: TGTGCCAGCAGTGAGCAACGGGGTTCCTACGAGCAGTACTTC. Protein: CASSEQRGSYEQYF.